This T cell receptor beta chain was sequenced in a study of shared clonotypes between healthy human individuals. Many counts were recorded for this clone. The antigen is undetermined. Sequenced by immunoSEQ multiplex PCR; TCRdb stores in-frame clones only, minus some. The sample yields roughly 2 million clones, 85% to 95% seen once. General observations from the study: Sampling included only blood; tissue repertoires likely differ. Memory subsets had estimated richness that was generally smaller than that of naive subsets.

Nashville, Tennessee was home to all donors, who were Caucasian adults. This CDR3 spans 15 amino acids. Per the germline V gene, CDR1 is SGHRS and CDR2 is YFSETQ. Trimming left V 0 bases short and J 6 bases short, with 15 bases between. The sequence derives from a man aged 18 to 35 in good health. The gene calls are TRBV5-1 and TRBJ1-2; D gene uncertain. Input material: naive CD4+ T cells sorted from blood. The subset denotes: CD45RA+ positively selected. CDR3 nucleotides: TGCGCCAGCAGCTTGGTAGTTTCTAAAGTCAATGGCTACACCTTC. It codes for CASSLVVSKVNGYTF.